This is a list of T cell receptor beta chains from one sample in a study of blood T cell repertoires in COVID-19. Sequencing used immunoSEQ multiplex PCR; TCRdb keeps in-frame clones, though not all of them. The top ten hold around 1.5% of the sample, which has about 320,000 clones, roughly 88% seen once. The sequenced material came from peripheral blood. The receptors here all came from a woman aged 50 to 60 with acute or convalescent COVID-19. CDR3s include the opening cysteine and the closing phenylalanine or tryptophan. The D gene is left open where the match is weak. Expanded clones get a size class; other rows say once, few or many, or leave the size out.

cdr3_aa | cdr3_nt | cdr3_length | j_call | clone_size | v_call | d_call
CASRLAPGTEDYGYTF | TGTGCCAGCAGACTTGCACCCGGGACAGAAGACTATGGCTACACCTTC | 16 | TRBJ1-2 | - | TRBV7-3 | TRBD1
CASSLGGSSYEQYF | TGTGCCAGCAGCTTGGGCGGGAGCTCCTACGAGCAGTACTTC | 14 | TRBJ2-7 | - | TRBV5-4 | TRBD2
CASRTTGQGAINEQFF | TGTGCCAGCAGAACCACGGGACAGGGGGCCATCAATGAGCAGTTCTTC | 16 | TRBJ2-1 | - | TRBV11-2 | TRBD1
CASSPRGQGSYEQYF | TGTGCCAGCAGCCCTCGGGGACAGGGGTCCTACGAGCAGTACTTC | 15 | TRBJ2-7 | once | TRBV3-1/TRBV3-2 | TRBD1
CASLTGQDTGELFF | TGTGCCAGCCTCACCGGACAGGACACCGGGGAGCTGTTTTTT | 14 | TRBJ2-2 | - | TRBV18 | TRBD1
CASSQGQHQETQYF | TGTGCCAGCAGCCAGGGACAGCACCAAGAGACCCAGTACTTC | 14 | TRBJ2-5 | - | TRBV7-2 | TRBD1
CASSQDLGTGNYEQYF | TGCGCCAGCAGCCAAGATCTAGGGACAGGGAACTACGAGCAGTACTTC | 16 | TRBJ2-7 | few | TRBV4-3 | TRBD1
CASSLGRVYTEAFF | TGTGCCAGCAGTTTAGGCAGGGTCTACACTGAAGCTTTCTTT | 14 | TRBJ1-1 | - | TRBV28 | -
CASSLAGNSGNTIYF | TGCGCCAGCAGCTTGGCGGGTAACTCTGGAAACACCATATATTTT | 15 | TRBJ1-3 | - | TRBV5-1 | -
CASSLGTSGSETQYF | TGTGCCAGCAGCTTAGGGACTAGCGGGAGTGAGACCCAGTACTTC | 15 | TRBJ2-5 | - | TRBV7-8 | TRBD2
CASSLGLSSGRSTDTQYF | TGTGCCAGCAGCTTAGGGCTCTCGAGCGGGAGGAGCACAGATACGCAGTATTTT | 18 | TRBJ2-3 | - | TRBV7-2 | TRBD2
CASSYERDREPYEQYF | TGTGCCAGCAGTTACGAACGGGACAGGGAGCCCTACGAGCAGTACTTC | 16 | TRBJ2-7 | - | TRBV6-5 | TRBD1
CASSLAGRSGGPGELFF | TGTGCCAGCAGCTTAGCGGGTAGAAGTGGAGGGCCCGGGGAGCTGTTTTTT | 17 | TRBJ2-2 | once | TRBV7-8 | -
CASRPPRREGRGTDTQYF | TGTGCCAGCAGACCCCCGAGGCGGGAGGGCCGGGGCACAGATACGCAGTATTTT | 18 | TRBJ2-3 | - | TRBV27 | TRBD2
CASSPSAREGNSPLHF | TGCGCCAGCAGTCCTTCTGCCAGGGAAGGAAATTCACCCCTCCACTTT | 16 | TRBJ1-6 | few | TRBV10-1 | -
CASSLRGYEQYF | TGTGCCAGCAGTTTAAGGGGCTACGAGCAGTACTTC | 12 | TRBJ2-7 | - | TRBV27 | -
CASSPLGQGGEAFF | TGTGCCAGCAGTCCTTTGGGACAGGGGGGCGAAGCTTTCTTT | 14 | TRBJ1-1 | - | TRBV27 | TRBD1
CASSEYRGNEKLFF | TGTGCCAGCAGTGAATACAGGGGTAATGAAAAACTGTTTTTT | 14 | TRBJ1-4 | - | TRBV25-1 | -
CASSPQGGSLGDEQFF | TGTGCCAGCAGCCCGCAAGGCGGGAGCCTCGGTGATGAGCAGTTCTTC | 16 | TRBJ2-1 | once | TRBV7-9 | TRBD2
CASSDSGVETDTQYF | TGTGCCAGCAGTGATTCGGGGGTTGAGACAGATACGCAGTATTTT | 15 | TRBJ2-3 | - | TRBV25-1 | -
CASSYQVLAGDYEQYF | TGTGCCAGCAGTTACCAAGTATTAGCGGGAGACTACGAGCAGTACTTC | 16 | TRBJ2-7 | - | TRBV6-2/TRBV6-3 | TRBD2
CATSRDPDFEQFF | TGTGCCACCAGCAGAGATCCGGACTTCGAGCAGTTCTTC | 13 | TRBJ2-1 | few | TRBV15 | -
CAWSIGGLAGDHTQYF | TGTGCCTGGAGCATAGGGGGACTAGCGGGGGACCATACGCAGTATTTT | 16 | TRBJ2-3 | - | TRBV30 | TRBD2
CASSLGQEQETQYF | TGTGCCAGCAGCTTAGGACAAGAACAAGAGACCCAGTACTTC | 14 | TRBJ2-5 | - | TRBV11-1 | -
CASSQGAGVRDNEQFF | TGTGCCAGCAGCCAAGGAGCGGGAGTGCGAGACAATGAGCAGTTCTTC | 16 | TRBJ2-1 | - | TRBV4-2 | TRBD2
CASTQQGAKGYTF | TGTGCCAGCACACAGCAGGGGGCTAAGGGCTACACCTTC | 13 | TRBJ1-2 | - | TRBV27 | TRBD1
CASSRGAGQADYGYTF | TGTGCCAGCAGCCGAGGAGCCGGACAGGCCGACTATGGCTACACCTTC | 16 | TRBJ1-2 | - | TRBV27 | TRBD1
CASSLEQGFQPQHF | TGTGCCAGCAGCTTAGAACAGGGGTTTCAGCCCCAGCATTTT | 14 | TRBJ1-5 | - | TRBV11-2 | TRBD1